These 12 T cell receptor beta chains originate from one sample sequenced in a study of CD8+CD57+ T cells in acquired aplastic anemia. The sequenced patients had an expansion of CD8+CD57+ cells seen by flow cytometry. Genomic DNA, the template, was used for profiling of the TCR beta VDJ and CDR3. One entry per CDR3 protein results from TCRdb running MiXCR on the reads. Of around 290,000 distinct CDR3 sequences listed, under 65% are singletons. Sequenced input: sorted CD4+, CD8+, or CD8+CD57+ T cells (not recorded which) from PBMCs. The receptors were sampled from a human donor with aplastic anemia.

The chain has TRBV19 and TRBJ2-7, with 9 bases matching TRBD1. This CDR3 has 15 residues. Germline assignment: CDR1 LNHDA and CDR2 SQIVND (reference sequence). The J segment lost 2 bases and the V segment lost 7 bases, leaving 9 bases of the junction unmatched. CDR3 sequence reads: CASTTAGTGTYEQYF. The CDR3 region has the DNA TGTGCCAGTACCACGGCCGGGACAGGGACCTACGAGCAGTACTTC. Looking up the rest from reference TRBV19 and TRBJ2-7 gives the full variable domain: DGGITQSPKYLFRKEGQNVTLSCEQNLNHDAMYWYRQDPGQGLRLIYYSQIVNDFQKGDIAEGYSVSREKKESFPLTVTSAQKNPTAFYLCASTTAGTGTYEQYFGPGTRLTVT.

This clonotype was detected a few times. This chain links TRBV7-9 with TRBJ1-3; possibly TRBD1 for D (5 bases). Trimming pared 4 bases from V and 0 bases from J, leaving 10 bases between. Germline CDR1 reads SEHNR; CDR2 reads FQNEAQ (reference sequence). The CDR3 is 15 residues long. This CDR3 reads CASSSDRYSGNTIYF. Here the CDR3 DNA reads TGTGCCAGCAGCTCAGACAGATACTCTGGAAACACCATATATTTT.

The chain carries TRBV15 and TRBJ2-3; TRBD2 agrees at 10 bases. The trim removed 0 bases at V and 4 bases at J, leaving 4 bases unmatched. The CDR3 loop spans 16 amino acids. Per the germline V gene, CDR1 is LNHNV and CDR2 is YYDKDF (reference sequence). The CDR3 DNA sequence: TGTGCCACCAGCAGAGATACTAGCGGGATCTCAGATACGCAGTATTTT. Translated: CATSRDTSGISDTQYF.

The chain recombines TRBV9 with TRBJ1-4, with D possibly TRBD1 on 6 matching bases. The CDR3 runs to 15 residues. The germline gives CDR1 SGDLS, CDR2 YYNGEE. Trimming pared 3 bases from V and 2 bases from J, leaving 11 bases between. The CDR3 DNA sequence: TGTGCCAGCAGCGCCTCCGGGGGCACTAATGAAAAACTGTTTTTT. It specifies CASSASGGTNEKLFF.

The CDR3 DNA follows: TGTGCCAGCTCACCGAACGGACAGGGTATGTCTGAAGCTTTCTTT. This gives the protein CASSPNGQGMSEAFF. The chain employs TRBV18 and TRBJ1-1; 8 bases are a match to TRBD1. The ends lost 3 bases at V and 6 bases at J; junction bases unmatched: 9. The germline CDR1 and CDR2 sequences are KGHSH and LQKENI. The CDR3 sequence is 15 residues long.

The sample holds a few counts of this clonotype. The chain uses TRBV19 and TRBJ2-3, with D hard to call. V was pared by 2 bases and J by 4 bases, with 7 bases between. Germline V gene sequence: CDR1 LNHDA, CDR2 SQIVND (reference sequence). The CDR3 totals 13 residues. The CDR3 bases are TGTGCCAGTAGTATAATGAGGTCAGATACGCAGTATTTT. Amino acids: CASSIMRSDTQYF.

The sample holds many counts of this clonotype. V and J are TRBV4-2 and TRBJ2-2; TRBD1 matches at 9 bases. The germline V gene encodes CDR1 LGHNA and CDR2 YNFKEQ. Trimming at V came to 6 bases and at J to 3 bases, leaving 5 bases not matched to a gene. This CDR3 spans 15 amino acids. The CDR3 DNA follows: TGTGCCAGCAGAAACAGGGGGCAGGACACCGGGGAGCTGTTTTTT. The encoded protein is CASRNRGQDTGELFF.

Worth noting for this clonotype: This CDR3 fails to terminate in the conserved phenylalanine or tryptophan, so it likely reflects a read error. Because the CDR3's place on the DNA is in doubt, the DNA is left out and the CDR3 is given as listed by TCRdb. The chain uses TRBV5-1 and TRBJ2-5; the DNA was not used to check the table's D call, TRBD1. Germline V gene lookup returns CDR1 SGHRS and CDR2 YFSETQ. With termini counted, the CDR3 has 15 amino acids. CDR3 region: CASSLGGSYGYTFGS.

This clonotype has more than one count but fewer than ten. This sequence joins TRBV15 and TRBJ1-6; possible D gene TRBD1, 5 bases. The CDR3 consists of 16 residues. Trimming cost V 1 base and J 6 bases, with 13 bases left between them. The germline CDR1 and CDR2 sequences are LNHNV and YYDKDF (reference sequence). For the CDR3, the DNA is TGTGCCACCAGCAGAGCGTCCGGGACCGGTAATTCACCCCTCCACTTT. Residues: CATSRASGTGNSPLHF.

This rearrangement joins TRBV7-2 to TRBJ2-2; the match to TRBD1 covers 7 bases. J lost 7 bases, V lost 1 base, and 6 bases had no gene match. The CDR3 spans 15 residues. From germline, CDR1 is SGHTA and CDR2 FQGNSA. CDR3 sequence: CASSLGDRRNGELFF. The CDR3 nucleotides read TGTGCCAGCAGCTTAGGGGACAGACGGAACGGGGAGCTGTTTTTT.

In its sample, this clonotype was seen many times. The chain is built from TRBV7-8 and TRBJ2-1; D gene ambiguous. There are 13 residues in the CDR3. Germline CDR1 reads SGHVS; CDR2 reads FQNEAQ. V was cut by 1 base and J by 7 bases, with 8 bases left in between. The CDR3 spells CASSLGRLNEQFF. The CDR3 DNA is TGTGCCAGCAGCTTAGGGAGATTGAATGAGCAGTTCTTC.

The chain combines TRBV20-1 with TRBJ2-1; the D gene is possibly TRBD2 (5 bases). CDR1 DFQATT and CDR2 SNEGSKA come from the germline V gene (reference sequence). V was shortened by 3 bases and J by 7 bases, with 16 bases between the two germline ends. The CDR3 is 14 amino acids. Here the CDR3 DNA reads TGCAGTGCTAGTCGACCTACCCCGGGAAATGAGCAGTTCTTC. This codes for CSASRPTPGNEQFF.